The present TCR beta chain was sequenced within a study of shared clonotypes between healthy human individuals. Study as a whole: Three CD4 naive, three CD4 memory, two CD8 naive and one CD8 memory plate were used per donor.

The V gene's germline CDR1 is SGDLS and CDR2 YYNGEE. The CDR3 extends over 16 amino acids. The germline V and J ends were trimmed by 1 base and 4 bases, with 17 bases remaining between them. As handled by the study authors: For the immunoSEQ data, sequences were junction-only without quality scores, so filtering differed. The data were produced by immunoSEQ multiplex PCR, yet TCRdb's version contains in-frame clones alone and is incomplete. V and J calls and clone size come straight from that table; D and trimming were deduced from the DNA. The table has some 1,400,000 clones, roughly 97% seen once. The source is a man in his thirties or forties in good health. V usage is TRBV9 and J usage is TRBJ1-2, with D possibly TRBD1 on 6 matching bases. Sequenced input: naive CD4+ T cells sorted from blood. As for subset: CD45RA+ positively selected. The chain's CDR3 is CASSVITAGDSYGYTF. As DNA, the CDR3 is TGTGCCAGCAGCGTAATAACCGCAGGGGATAGCTATGGCTACACCTTC.